Sequencing of this TCR beta chain was carried out in a study of blood T cell repertoires in COVID-19. At the level of the study: Samples came from the United States, Italy and Spain, spanning acute and convalescent COVID-19.

V shed 8 bases and J shed 1 base, with 6 bases lying between them. CDR3 length equals 12 residues. The V gene's germline CDR1 is ENHRY and CDR2 SYGVKD. Data came from immunoSEQ multiplex PCR; TCRdb stores just in-frame clones and leaves some out. Of 130,000 to 150,000 clones listed, 75% to 85% are singletons. The material sequenced was peripheral blood. This TCR was recovered from a human donor with acute or convalescent COVID-19. The donor label of this sample is uncertain. The rearrangement links TRBV10-3 to TRBJ2-1; no firm D call. The DNA for the CDR3 is TGTGCCATCGGTCAGTCCTACAATGAGCAGTTCTTC. It translates to CAIGQSYNEQFF.